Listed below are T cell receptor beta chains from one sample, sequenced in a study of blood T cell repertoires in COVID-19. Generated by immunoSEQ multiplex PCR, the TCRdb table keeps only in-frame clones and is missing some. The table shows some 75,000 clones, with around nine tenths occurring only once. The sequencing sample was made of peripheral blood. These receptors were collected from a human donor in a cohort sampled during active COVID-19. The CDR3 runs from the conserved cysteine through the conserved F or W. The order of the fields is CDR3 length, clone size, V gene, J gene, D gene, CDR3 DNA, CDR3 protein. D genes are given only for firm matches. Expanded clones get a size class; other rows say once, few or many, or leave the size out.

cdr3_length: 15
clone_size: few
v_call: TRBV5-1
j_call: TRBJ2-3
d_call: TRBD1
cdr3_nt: TGCGCCAGCAGCTTGGGAGGGGGCAACACAGATACGCAGTATTTT
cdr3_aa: CASSLGGGNTDTQYF

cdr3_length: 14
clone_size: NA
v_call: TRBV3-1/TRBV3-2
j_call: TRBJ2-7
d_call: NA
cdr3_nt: TGTGCCAGCAGCCCGAGGGGGACCAGCGCCGAGCAGTACTTC
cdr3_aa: CASSPRGTSAEQYF

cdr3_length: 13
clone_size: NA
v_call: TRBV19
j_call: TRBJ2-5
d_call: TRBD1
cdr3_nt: TGTGCCAGTAGCGCGGGACAGGGTGAGACCCAGTACTTC
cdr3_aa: CASSAGQGETQYF

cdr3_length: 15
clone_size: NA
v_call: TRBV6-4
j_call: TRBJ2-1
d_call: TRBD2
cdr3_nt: TGTGCCAGCAGACCCGAGGGACTAGGGGGAGGTGAGCAGTTCTTC
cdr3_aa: CASRPEGLGGGEQFF

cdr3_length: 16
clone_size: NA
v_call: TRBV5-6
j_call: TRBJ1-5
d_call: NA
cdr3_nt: TGTGCCAGCAGCTTTGAAGGGGGTGGAAGCAATCAGCCCCAGCATTTT
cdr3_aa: CASSFEGGGSNQPQHF

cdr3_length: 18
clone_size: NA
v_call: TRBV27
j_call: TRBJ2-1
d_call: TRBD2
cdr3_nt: TGTGCCAGCCACCCGGGACTAGCGGGGGGGCGTCGTAGGAATGAGCAGTTCTTC
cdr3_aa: CASHPGLAGGRRRNEQFF

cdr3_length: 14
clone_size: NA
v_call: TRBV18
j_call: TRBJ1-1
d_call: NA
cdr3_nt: TGTGCCAGCTCACCTTCGAGGGCAGACACTGAAGCTTTCTTT
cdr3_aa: CASSPSRADTEAFF

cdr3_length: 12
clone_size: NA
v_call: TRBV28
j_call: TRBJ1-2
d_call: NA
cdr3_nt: TGTGCCAGCAGTTATCCCGACTATGGCTACACCTTC
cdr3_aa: CASSYPDYGYTF

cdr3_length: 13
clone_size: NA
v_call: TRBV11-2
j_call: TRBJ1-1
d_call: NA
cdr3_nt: TGTGCCAGCAGCTTAGCCGGGACATACGAAGCTTTCTTT
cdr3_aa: CASSLAGTYEAFF

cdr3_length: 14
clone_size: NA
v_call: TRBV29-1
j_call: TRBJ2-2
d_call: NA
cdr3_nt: TGCAGCGTTGTGCTTTCCACCCGGGCCGGGGAGCTGTTTTTT
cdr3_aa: CSVVLSTRAGELFF

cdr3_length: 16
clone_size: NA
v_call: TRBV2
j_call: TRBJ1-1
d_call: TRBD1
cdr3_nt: TGTGCCAGCAGTGTCCCGGGACAGGGAATGAACACTGAAGCTTTCTTT
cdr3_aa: CASSVPGQGMNTEAFF

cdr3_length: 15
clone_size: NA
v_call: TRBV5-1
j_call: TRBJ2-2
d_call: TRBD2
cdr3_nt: TGCGCCAGCAGCTTTCCGGGGGGGTACACCGGGGAGCTGTTTTTT
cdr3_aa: CASSFPGGYTGELFF

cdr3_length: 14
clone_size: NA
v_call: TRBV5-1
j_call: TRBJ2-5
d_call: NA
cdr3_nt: TGCGCCAGCAGCTTGGCCTACGGGCAAGAGACCCAGTACTTC
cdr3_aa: CASSLAYGQETQYF

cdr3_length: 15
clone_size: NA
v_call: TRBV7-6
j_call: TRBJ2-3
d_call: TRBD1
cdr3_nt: TGTGCCAGCAGCTTTGACAGGGGAGGAGCAGATACGCAGTATTTT
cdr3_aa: CASSFDRGGADTQYF

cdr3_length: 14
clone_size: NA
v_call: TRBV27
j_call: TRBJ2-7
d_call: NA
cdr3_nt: TGTGCCAGCAGTTTAAAATACAGGGTCTACGAGCAGTACTTC
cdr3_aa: CASSLKYRVYEQYF

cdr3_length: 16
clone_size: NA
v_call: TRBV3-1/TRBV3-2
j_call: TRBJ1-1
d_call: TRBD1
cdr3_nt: TGTGCCAGCAGCCAAGAACGGGGACAGGGCTACACTGAAGCTTTCTTT
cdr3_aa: CASSQERGQGYTEAFF

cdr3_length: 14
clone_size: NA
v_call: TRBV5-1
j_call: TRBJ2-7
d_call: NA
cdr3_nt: TGCGCCAGCAGCTTGGATGGGGCGCCAGGCGAGCAGTACTTC
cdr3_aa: CASSLDGAPGEQYF

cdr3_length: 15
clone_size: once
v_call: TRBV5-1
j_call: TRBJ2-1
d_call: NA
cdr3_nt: TGCGCCAGCAGGAACGGGACTGGCTCCTACAATGAGCAGTTCTTC
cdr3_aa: CASRNGTGSYNEQFF

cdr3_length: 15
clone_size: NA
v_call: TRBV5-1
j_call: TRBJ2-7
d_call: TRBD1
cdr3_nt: TGCGCCAGCAGCTTGGCCGGGACAGGGACTTACGAGCAGTACTTC
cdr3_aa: CASSLAGTGTYEQYF

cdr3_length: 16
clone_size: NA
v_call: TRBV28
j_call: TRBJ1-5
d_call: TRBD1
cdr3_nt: TGTGCCAGCAGTTCCCCCGTACAGGGGCGCGTTCAGCCCCAGCATTTT
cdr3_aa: CASSSPVQGRVQPQHF

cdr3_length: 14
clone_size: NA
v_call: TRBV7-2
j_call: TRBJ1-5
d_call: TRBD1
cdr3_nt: TGTGCCAGCAGCTTATCAGGGGGCGGTCAGCCCCAGCATTTT
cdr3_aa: CASSLSGGGQPQHF

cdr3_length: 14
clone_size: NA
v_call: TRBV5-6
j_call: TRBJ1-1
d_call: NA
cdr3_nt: TGTGCCAGCAGCGGGGGCGGGAGGTCCACTGAAGCTTTCTTT
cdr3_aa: CASSGGGRSTEAFF